Shown below are 5 T cell receptor beta chains from a single sample sequenced in a study of blood T cell repertoires in COVID-19. Data came from immunoSEQ multiplex PCR; TCRdb stores just in-frame clones and leaves some out. The sample yields roughly 250,000 clones, about 87% seen once. What was sequenced was peripheral blood. All receptors come from a man in his sixties who had recovered from COVID-19.

This clone has more than one count but fewer than ten. J is TRBJ1-2 and V is TRBV19; D is unresolved. The V and J ends lost 5 bases and 2 bases respectively, with 3 bases between them. From germline, CDR1 is LNHDA and CDR2 SQIVND (reference sequence). This CDR3 contains 11 residues. CDR3: CASSANYGYTF. CDR3 in DNA: TGTGCCAGTAGTGCGAACTATGGCTACACCTTC.

The rearrangement joins TRBV5-1 to TRBJ1-6; D perhaps matches TRBD1 (6 bases). The ends were cut back, 1 base at V and 6 bases at J, with 17 bases in the middle. CDR1 is SGHRS, CDR2 YFSETQ, per germline. The CDR3 extends over 17 amino acids. CDR3 loop: CASSLIPTGDINSPLHF. In DNA form, the CDR3 reads TGCGCCAGCAGCTTGATCCCCACCGGGGACATTAATTCACCCCTCCACTTT.

This rearrangement joins TRBV9 to TRBJ1-1, with D possibly being TRBD1 (5 bases). The V end lost 0 bases, the J end lost 1 base, and 10 bases lay between the germline ends. The CDR3 consists of 15 residues. Germline CDR1 is SGDLS and CDR2 is YYNGEE. CDR3 residues: CASSVGYRKNTEAFF. CDR3 nucleotide sequence: TGTGCCAGCAGCGTAGGGTACAGGAAGAACACTGAAGCTTTCTTT.

The CDR3 sequence is CASSLGVTNEQYF. The CDR3 DNA is TGTGCCAGCAGCTTAGGCGTGACTAACGAGCAGTACTTC. The rearrangement uses TRBV7-2 and TRBJ2-7; maybe TRBD2 (5 bases). The V gene's germline CDR1 is SGHTA and CDR2 FQGNSA. The length of the CDR3 is 13 residues. V was clipped by 1 base and J by 5 bases, with 9 bases between them.

This clone is a singleton in its sample. The V call is TRBV7-2, the J call TRBJ1-1, with D perhaps matching TRBD1 (5 bases). V lost 10 bases and J 0 bases, leaving 18 bases between the germline ends. The CDR3 has 15 amino acids. Germline V gives CDR1 SGHTA, CDR2 FQGNSA. CDR3 in amino acids: CAKRKEGSMNTEAFF. The CDR3 coding sequence is TGTGCCAAGAGAAAGGAGGGGTCCATGAACACTGAAGCTTTCTTT.